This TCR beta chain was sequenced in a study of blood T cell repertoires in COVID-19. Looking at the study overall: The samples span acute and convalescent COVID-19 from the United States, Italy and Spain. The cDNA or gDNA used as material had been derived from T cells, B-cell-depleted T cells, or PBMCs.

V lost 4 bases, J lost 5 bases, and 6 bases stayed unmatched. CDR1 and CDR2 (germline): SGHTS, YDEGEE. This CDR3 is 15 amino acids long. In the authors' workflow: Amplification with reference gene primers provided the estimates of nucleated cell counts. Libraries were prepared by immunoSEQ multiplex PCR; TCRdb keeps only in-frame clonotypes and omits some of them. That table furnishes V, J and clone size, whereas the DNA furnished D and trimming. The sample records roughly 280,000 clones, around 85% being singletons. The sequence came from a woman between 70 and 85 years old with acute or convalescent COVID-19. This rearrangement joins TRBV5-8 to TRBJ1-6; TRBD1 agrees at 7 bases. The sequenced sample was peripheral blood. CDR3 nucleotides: TGTGCCAGCAGCCTGACGGGACAGAATAATTCACCCCTCCACTTT. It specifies CASSLTGQNNSPLHF.